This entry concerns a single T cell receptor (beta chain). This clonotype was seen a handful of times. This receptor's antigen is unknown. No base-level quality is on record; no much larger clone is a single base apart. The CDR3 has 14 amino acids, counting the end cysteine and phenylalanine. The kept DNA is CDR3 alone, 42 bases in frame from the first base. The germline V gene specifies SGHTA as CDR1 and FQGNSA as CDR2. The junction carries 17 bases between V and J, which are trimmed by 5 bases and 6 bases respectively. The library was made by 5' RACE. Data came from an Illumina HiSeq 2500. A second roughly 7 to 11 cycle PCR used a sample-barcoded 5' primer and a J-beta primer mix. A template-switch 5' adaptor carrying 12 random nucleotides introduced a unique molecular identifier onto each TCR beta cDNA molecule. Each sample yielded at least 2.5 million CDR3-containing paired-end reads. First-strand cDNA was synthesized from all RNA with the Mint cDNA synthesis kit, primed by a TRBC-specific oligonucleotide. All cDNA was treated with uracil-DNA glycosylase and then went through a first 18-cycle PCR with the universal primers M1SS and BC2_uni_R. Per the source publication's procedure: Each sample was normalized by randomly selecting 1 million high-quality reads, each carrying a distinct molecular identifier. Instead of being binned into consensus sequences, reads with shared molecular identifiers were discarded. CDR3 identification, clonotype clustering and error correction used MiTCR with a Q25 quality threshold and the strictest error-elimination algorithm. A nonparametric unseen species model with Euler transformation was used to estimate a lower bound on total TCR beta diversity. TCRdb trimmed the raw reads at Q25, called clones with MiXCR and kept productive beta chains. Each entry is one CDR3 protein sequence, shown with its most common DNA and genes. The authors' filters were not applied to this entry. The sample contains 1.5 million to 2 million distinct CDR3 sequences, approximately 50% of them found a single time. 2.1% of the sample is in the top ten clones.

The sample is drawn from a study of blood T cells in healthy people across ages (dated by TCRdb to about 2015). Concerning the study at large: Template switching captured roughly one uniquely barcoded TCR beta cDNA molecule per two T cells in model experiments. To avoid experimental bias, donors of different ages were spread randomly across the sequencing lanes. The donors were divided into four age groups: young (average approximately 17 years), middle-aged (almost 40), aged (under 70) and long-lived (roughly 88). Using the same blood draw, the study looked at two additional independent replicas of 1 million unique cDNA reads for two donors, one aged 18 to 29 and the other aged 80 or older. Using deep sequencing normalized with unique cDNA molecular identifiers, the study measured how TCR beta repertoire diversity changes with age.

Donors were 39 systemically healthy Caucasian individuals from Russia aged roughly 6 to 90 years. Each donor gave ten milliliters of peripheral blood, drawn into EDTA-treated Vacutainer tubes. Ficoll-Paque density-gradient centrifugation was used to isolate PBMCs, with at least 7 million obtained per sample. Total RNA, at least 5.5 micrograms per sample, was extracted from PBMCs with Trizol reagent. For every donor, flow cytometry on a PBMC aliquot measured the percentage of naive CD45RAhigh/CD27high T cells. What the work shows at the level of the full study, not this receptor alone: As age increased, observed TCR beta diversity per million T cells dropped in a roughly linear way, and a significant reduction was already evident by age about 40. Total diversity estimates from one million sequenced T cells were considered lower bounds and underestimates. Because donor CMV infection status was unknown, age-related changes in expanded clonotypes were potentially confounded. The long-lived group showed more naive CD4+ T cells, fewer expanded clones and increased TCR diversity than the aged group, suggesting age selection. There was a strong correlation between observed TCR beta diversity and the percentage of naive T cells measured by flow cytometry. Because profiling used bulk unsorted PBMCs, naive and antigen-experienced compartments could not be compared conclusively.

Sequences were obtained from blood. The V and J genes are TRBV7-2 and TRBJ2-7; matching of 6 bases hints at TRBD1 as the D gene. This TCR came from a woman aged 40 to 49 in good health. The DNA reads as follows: TGTGCCAGCAGCCGTGGGGGCCGACCGCTCGAGCAGTACTTC. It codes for CASSRGGRPLEQYF.